This T cell receptor beta chain was obtained from a study of cytomegalovirus exposure and HLA in healthy donors. PCR amplification relied on 60 Vbeta primers (plus 13 Jbeta primers). Assay: immunoSEQ multiplex PCR; the TCRdb copy retains only in-frame clones and omits some. The profile shows about 140,000 clones, around three quarters of them singletons. The V gene lost 6 bases and the J gene lost 6 bases, with 14 bases spanning the gap. Germline loops: CDR1 SQVTM, CDR2 ANQGSEA. This CDR3 has 12 residues. The receptor comes from a middle-aged man in good health and CMV-seropositive. The chain joins TRBV29-1 to TRBJ1-2; tentatively, D is TRBD1 (5 bases). Sequencing used PBMCs. CDR3 protein: CSVQSPGDGYTF. The CDR3 DNA reads TGCAGCGTCCAATCTCCGGGGGATGGCTACACCTTC.